One sample yielded the 5 T cell receptor beta chains listed below, sequenced in a study of blood T cell repertoires in COVID-19. Clones were sequenced by immunoSEQ multiplex PCR, and TCRdb holds only the in-frame ones, with some missing. The sample has 150,000 to 200,000 clones; approximately 84% are singletons. Input material: peripheral blood. These receptors were collected from a human donor with acute or convalescent COVID-19. The donor label of this sample is uncertain.

This clone came up once. The V gene is TRBV2, the J gene TRBJ2-7; D gene unclear. The CDR3 sequence is 13 residues long. Trimming took off 7 bases at V and 3 bases at J, with 13 bases between the two ends. Looked up from germline, CDR1 is SNHLY and CDR2 is FYNNEI. CDR3: CASTQDKLYEQYF. DNA of the CDR3: TGTGCCAGCACCCAGGATAAACTCTACGAGCAGTACTTC.

The V gene is TRBV7-2, the J gene TRBJ2-7; D is possibly TRBD1 (5 bases). Germline CDR1 and CDR2: SGHTA and FQGNSA. Deletions cut 2 bases from V and 5 bases from J, with 16 bases between. This CDR3 has 15 residues. CDR3 amino acids: CASSLMDLQDNEQYF. For the CDR3, the DNA is TGTGCCAGCAGCTTAATGGATCTCCAGGACAACGAGCAGTACTTC.

The chain recombines TRBV19 with TRBJ2-1; TRBD1 matches 9 bases. Germline V lookup: CDR1 LNHDA, CDR2 SQIVND (reference sequence). With 8 bases clipped from V and 9 bases from J, the junction kept 8 bases outside the gene matches. The CDR3 extends over 13 amino acids. This chain's CDR3 is CASAGQGRSEQFF. The DNA of the CDR3 is TGTGCCAGTGCGGGACAGGGTCGGAGTGAGCAGTTCTTC.

The V gene is TRBV10-2, the J gene TRBJ1-4; 9 bases are shared with TRBD1. The CDR3 length is 18 residues. The germline V gene encodes CDR1 WSHSY and CDR2 SAAADI. V lost 11 bases, J lost 4 bases, and 20 bases stayed unmatched. Here the CDR3 reads CADRDRVSGPELNEKLFF. CDR3 coding DNA: TGCGCCGACCGGGACAGGGTATCGGGCCCAGAGCTTAATGAAAAACTGTTTTTT.

The chain joins TRBV10-1 to TRBJ2-1; 8 positions agree with TRBD1. The V gene end was trimmed by 3 bases and the J gene end by 6 bases; junction bases not matched to a gene: 4. This CDR3 has 14 amino acids. The germline V gene has CDR1 WNHNN and CDR2 SYGVQD (reference sequence). CDR3 DNA sequence: TGCGCCAGCAGTGACTTGGGACAGGCCAATGAGCAGTTCTTC. Protein: CASSDLGQANEQFF.